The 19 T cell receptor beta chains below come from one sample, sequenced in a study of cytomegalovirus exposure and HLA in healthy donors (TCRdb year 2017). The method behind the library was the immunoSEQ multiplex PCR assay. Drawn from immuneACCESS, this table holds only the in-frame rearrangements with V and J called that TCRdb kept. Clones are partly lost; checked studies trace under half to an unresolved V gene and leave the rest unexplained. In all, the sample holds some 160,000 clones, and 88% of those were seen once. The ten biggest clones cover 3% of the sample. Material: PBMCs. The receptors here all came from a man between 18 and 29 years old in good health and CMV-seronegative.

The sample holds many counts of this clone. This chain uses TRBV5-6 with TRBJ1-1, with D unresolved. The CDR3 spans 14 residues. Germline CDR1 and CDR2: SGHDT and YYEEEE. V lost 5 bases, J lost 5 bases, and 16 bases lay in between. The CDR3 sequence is CASRPQRAGTEAFF. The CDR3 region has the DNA TGTGCCAGCAGGCCGCAGCGGGCGGGGACTGAAGCTTTCTTT.

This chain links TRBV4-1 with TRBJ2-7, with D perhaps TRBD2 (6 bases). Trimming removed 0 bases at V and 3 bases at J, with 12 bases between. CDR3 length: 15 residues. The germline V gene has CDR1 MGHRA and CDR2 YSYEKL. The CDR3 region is CASSQDSMGGYEQYF. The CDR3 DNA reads TGCGCCAGCAGCCAAGATAGTATGGGGGGCTACGAGCAGTACTTC.

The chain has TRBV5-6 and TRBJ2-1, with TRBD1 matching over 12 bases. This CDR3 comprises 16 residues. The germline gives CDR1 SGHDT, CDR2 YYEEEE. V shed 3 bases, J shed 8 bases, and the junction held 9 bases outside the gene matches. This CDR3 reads CASSWGTGGQVYEQFF. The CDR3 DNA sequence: TGTGCCAGCAGCTGGGGGACAGGGGGCCAAGTCTATGAGCAGTTCTTC.

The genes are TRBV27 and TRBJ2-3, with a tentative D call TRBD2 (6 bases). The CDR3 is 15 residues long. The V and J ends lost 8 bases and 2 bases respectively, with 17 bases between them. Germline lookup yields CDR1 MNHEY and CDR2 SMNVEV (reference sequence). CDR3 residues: CASQGLAGITDTQYF. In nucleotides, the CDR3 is TGTGCCAGCCAAGGCCTGGCGGGAATCACAGATACGCAGTATTTT.

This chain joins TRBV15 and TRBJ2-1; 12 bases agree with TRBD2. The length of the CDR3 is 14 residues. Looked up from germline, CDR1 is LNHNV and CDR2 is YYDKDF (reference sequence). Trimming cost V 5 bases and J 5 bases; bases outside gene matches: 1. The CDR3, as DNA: TGTGCCACCAGCCGACTAGCGGGAGACAATGAGCAGTTCTTC. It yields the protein CATSRLAGDNEQFF.

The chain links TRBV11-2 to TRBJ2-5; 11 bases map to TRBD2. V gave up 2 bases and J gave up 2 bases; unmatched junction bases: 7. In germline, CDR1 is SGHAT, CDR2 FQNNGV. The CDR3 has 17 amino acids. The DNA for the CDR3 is TGTGCCAGCAGCTTAATGCTAGCGGGAGGAGAGCAAGAGACCCAGTACTTC. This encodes CASSLMLAGGEQETQYF.

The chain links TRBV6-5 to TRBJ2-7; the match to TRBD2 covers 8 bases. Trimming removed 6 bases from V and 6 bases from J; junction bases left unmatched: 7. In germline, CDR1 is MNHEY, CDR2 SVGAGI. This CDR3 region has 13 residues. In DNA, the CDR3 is TGTGCCAGCAGCTCTCCCGGGGGGGGCGAGCAGTACGTC. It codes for CASSSPGGGEQYV.

The CDR3 DNA sequence: TGTGCCAGTAGTATGGGACAGTTTGGCGGCTACACCTTC. Translation: CASSMGQFGGYTF. The chain is built from TRBV19 and TRBJ1-2; 7 positions agree with TRBD1. The V gene's germline CDR1 is LNHDA and CDR2 SQIVND (reference sequence). J was trimmed by 8 bases and V by 3 bases; bases with no gene match: 6. The CDR3 covers 13 residues. The variable domain in full, completed from reference TRBV19 and TRBJ1-2, reads DGGITQSPKYLFRKEGQNVTLSCEQNLNHDAMYWYRQDPGQGLRLIYYSQIVNDFQKGDIAEGYSVSREKKESFPLTVTSAQKNPTAFYLCASSMGQFGGYTFGSGTRLTVV.

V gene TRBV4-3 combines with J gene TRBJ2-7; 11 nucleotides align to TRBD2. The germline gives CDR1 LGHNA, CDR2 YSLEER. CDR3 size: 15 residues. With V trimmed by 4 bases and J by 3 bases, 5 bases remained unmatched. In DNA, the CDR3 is TGCGCCAGCAGCCCCGGGACTAGCGGAATCTACGAGCAGTACTTC. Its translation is CASSPGTSGIYEQYF.

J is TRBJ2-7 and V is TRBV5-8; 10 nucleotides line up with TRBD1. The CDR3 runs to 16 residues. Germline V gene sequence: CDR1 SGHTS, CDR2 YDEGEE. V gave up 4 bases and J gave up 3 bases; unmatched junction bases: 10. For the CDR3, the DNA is TGTGCCAGCAGCGGCCCTACCCGGGACAGGGGCTACGAGCAGTACGTC. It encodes CASSGPTRDRGYEQYV.

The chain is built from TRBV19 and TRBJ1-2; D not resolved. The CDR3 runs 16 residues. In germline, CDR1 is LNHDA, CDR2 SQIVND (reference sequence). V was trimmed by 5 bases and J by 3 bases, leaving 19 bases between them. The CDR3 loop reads CASSSLVGREYYGYTF. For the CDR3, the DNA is TGTGCCAGTAGTTCCCTCGTCGGACGGGAATACTATGGCTACACCTTC.

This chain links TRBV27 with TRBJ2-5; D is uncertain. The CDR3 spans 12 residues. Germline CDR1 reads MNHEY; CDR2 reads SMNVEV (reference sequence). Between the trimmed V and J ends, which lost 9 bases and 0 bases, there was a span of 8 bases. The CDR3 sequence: CARSSYQETQYF. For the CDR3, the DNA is TGTGCCAGATCTTCGTACCAAGAGACCCAGTACTTC.

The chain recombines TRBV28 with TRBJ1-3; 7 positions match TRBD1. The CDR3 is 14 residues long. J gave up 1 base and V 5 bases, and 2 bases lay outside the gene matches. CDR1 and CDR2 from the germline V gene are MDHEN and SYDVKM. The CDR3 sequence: CASSEGQSGNTIYF. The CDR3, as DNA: TGTGCCAGCAGTGAGGGACAGTCTGGAAACACCATATATTTT.

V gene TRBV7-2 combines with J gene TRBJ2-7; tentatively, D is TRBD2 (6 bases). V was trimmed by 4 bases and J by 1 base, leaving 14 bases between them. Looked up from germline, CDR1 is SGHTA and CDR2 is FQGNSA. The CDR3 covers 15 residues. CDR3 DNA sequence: TGTGCCAGCAGCTCCTTCGGGGGAGGATCCTACGAGCAGTACTTC. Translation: CASSSFGGGSYEQYF.

The CDR3 is CASSTQTGGNEQFF. In DNA form, the CDR3 reads TGCGCCAGCAGCACCCAGACAGGGGGCAATGAGCAGTTCTTC. This rearrangement joins TRBV5-1 to TRBJ2-1; 9 bases agree with TRBD1. This CDR3 is built from 14 residues. The germline V gene has CDR1 SGHRS and CDR2 YFSETQ. V dropped 4 bases and J dropped 6; count of bases not matched to a gene: 5.

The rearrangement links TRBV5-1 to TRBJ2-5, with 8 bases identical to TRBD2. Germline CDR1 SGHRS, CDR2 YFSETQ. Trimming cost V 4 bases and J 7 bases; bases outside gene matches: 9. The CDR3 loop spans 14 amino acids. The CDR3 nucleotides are TGCGCCAGCAGCGTCGAAAGCCGGGAGGGGACCCAGTACTTC. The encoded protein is CASSVESREGTQYF.

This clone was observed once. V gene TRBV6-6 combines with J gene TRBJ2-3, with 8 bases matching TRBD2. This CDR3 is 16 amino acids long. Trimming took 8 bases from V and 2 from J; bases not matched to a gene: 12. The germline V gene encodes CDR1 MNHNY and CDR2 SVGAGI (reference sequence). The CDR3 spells CASQLEAGAYTDTQYF. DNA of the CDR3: TGTGCCAGCCAGTTAGAAGCGGGGGCTTACACAGATACGCAGTATTTT.

CDR3 in DNA: TGTGCCAGCAGTGAAGCGGCGGGGCCTCTGAGGGGCACTGAAGCTTTCTTT. Translating it yields CASSEAAGPLRGTEAFF. V and J are TRBV6-1 and TRBJ1-1; D is possibly TRBD1 (5 bases). The germline V and J ends were trimmed by 0 bases and 4 bases, with 18 bases remaining between them. Per germline, CDR1 MNHNS and CDR2 SASEGT. This CDR3 comprises 17 residues.

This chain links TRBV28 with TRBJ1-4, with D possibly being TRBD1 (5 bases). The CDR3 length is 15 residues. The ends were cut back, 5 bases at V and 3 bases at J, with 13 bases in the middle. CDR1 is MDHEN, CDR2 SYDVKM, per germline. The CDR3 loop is CASSPPRGANEKLFF. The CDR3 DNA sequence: TGTGCCAGCAGTCCCCCCCGGGGGGCTAATGAAAAACTGTTTTTT.